Listed below are T cell receptor beta chains from one sample, sequenced in a study of molecular identifiers for immune sequencing clone quantification. TCRdb independently ran MiXCR on the PCR reads; one entry per CDR3 protein. The sample has about 640,000 distinct CDR3 sequences, 20% seen once. The sequencing input was naive CD8+ T cells from blood, with Jurkat cell RNA spiked in. Receptors originate from a human donor in good health. Some libraries in this study had Jurkat cell RNA spiked in. Each CDR3 is given with its conserved first and last residue. Each record gives: J gene, CDR3 length, D gene, clone size, V gene, CDR3 DNA, CDR3 protein. The D gene is left open where the match is weak. A row's size may be missing; if present it is once, few, many or a size class.

TRBJ2-3	13	.	.	TRBV4-1	TGCGCCAGCAGCCAATGCTGGGGTTTGGCGCAGTATTTT	CASSQCWGLAQYF
TRBJ2-2	15	.	.	TRBV12-3/TRBV12-4	TGTGCCAGCAGTTTAACACTTCCGAACACCGGGAAGCTGTTTTTT	CASSLTLPNTGKLFF
TRBJ2-5	13	.	few	TRBV20-1	TGCAGTGCTCGAAATGAATACCGGGAGACCCAGTACTTC	CSARNEYRETQYF
TRBJ2-7	14	.	many	TRBV27	TGTGCCAGCAGTTTGTATCCCCCGAACTACGAGCAGTACTTC	CASSLYPPNYEQYF
TRBJ1-1	14	TRBD1	.	TRBV9	TGTGCCAGCAGCACGGGACAGGTGGACACTGAAGCTTTCTTT	CASSTGQVDTEAFF
TRBJ2-7	14	.	few	TRBV14	TGTGCCAGCAGCCAAATCGGGGCCTCTTACGAGCAGTACTTC	CASSQIGASYEQYF
TRBJ2-7	15	.	many	TRBV6-5	TGTGCCAGCAGTTACTCGAAACACCTCTCCTACGAGCAGTACTTC	CASSYSKHLSYEQYF
TRBJ2-3	20	TRBD2	.	TRBV5-1	TGCGCCAACAGCTCTCTTGGGTTCGCGGGAGAGACTCCTAGCACAGATACGCAGTATTTT	CANSSLGFAGETPSTDTQYF
TRBJ2-5	17	.	.	TRBV7-9	TGTGCCAGTTGCCTACTGAAACGGGGAGAAGGGCAAGAGACCCAGCACTTC	CASCLLKRGEGQETQHF
TRBJ2-3	16	TRBD2	many	TRBV10-2	TGCGCCAGCAGTGATTGGCGGGGGGCTAGCACAGATACGCAGTATTTT	CASSDWRGASTDTQYF
TRBJ2-4	16	TRBD1	many	TRBV6-2/TRBV6-3	TGTGCCAGCAGTGTACACAGGGGTCGGGCCAAAAACATTCAGTACTTC	CASSVHRGRAKNIQYF
TRBJ2-6	19	.	few	TRBV7-9	TGTGCCAGCACTTCGAGCCGGGGACAATCCTTCTCTGGGGCCAACGTCCTGACTTTC	CASTSSRGQSFSGANVLTF
TRBJ2-3	19	TRBD2	many	TRBV6-2/TRBV6-3	TGTGCCAGCAGTGACCTGACTAGCGGGGCCTTTAGAGGCACAGATACGCAGTATTTT	CASSDLTSGAFRGTDTQYF
TRBJ2-7	16	TRBD1	.	TRBV28	TGTGCCAGCAGTTTTCCAGTCGGACAGGGTGGTTACGAGCAGTACTTC	CASSFPVGQGGYEQYF
TRBJ1-1	13	.	many	TRBV18	TGTGCCAGCTCGTGGGGGGGGGCCCCCGAAGCTTTCTTT	CASSWGGAPEAFF
TRBJ1-3	17	TRBD1	.	TRBV7-8	TGTGCCAGCAGCGACGGGACAGGGGTTTCAGCTGGAAACACCATATATTTT	CASSDGTGVSAGNTIYF
TRBJ1-2	11	.	many	TRBV29-1	TGCAGCGTTCAAAGACCCAACGGCTACACCTTC	CSVQRPNGYTF
TRBJ1-1	12	.	many	TRBV30	TGTGCCTGGACCCCCCCCAGCGCTGAAGCTTTCTTT	CAWTPPSAEAFF
TRBJ2-3	15	.	.	TRBV18	TGTGCCAGCTCACCACCGGGAAAGAGGACAGATACGCAGTATTTT	CASSPPGKRTDTQYF
TRBJ2-2	13	.	.	TRBV2	TGTGCCAGCAGTGGGGTGGACACCGGGGAGCTGTTTTTT	CASSGVDTGELFF
TRBJ2-5	16	TRBD2	.	TRBV7-7	TGTGCTAACAGTCCCTGGACTAGCGGGATGGAAGAGACCCAGTACTTC	CANSPWTSGMEETQYF
TRBJ1-5	21	.	.	TRBV27	TGTGCCAGCAGTCTCTTATACCGAGGGACACCGTTAACTTATAGCAATCAGCCCCAGCATTTT	CASSLLYRGTPLTYSNQPQHF